This record concerns one T cell receptor beta chain sequence. The sample belongs to a study of blood T cell repertoires in COVID-19. Study-level background: Acute and convalescent COVID-19 samples came from the United States, Italy and Spain.

In the authors' workflow: Reference gene primer amplification gave nucleated cell count estimates. The repertoire was sequenced with immunoSEQ multiplex PCR; TCRdb's copy has only in-frame clones and lacks some. D and trimming come from the DNA, and the V and J calls and clone size come from that table. In the table there are about 160,000 clones, approximately 95% of which are singletons. The CDR3 has 14 residues. CDR1 and CDR2 (germline): MNHEY, SMNVEV (reference sequence). V was shortened by 6 bases and J by 0 bases, with 11 bases between the two germline ends. The chain combines TRBV27 with TRBJ1-2; D is ambiguous. This clonotype originated in a woman aged 45 to 65 with acute or convalescent COVID-19. Sequencing was performed on peripheral blood. The CDR3 protein is CASSLDGANYGYTF. In DNA form, the CDR3 reads TGTGCCAGCAGCCTAGACGGTGCTAACTATGGCTACACCTTC.